This TCR beta chain was documented in a study of cytomegalovirus exposure and HLA in healthy donors (dated by TCRdb to the late 2010s). Study-level background: The roughly 650 repertoires of the first cohort and the approximately 110 validation repertoires were produced on the same platform, according to a later analysis. The study aimed to test whether signatures of past pathogen exposure could be identified by cataloging public T cell receptors. High-throughput TCR immunosequencing, statistical association of individual TCRs with disease status, and machine learning were combined to predict cytomegalovirus infection status. Along with the roughly 670-subject first cohort, a separate validation cohort of approximately 110 different subjects was used.

The trim is 3 bases for V and 2 bases for J, with a gap of 15 bases between the germline ends. CDR3 length: 16 amino acids, cysteine to phenylalanine. The read is trimmed to its CDR3 DNA, 48 bases read in frame from base 1. The germline V gene gives CDR1 as SGHRS and CDR2 as YFSETQ. Paper-wide results and their limitations: The classifier was reported to diagnose cytomegalovirus status with high specificity and sensitivity in both the original cohort and the validation cohort. According to the authors, the approach could potentially be generalized to other disease states and immunological phenotypes. A later analysis found that TCRs clustered in the first cohort also tended to co-occur in the 120 or so validation repertoires, with more than 90% of cluster scores above 0. Most TCR sequences were observed very rarely across donors, whereas some public TCRs were present in many individuals. In the study, around 150 TCR beta chains were listed as associated with cytomegalovirus. Three of the identified cytomegalovirus-associated TCR beta chains were confirmed in vitro to be specific for cytomegalovirus antigens. A later analysis had no HLA typing for the validation cohort, so co-occurrence there was scored across all 130 or so repertoires.

The donors belonged to the validation cohort of around 130 subjects, which was separate from the approximately 700-subject first cohort. Library preparation was by the immunoSEQ multiplex PCR assay. As for how the authors treated the data: A statistical classification framework was developed to diagnose cytomegalovirus status using the catalog of TCR beta chain sequences. TCRdb limited this immuneACCESS table to in-frame rearrangements with V and J called. A share of clones is missing; checked studies link under half to unresolved V genes, and the rest is unexplained. V, J and clone size are those of that table, while D and trimming were read from the DNA. The sample table shows approximately 190,000 clones, and roughly 80% are seen once. The ten largest clones add up to 6% to 9% of the sample. Details on this clone: Which antigen it targets is not known. Per-base quality was not reported, and no clone a single base away is much larger than it.

The receptor's source is a man between 18 and 35 years old in good health and CMV-seropositive. This chain joins TRBV5-1 to TRBJ2-1; the D gene is possibly TRBD2, with 6 bases matching. The sequenced sample was PBMCs. The CDR3 protein sequence reads: CASSSTRGLPYNEQFF. The DNA sequence is given as TGCGCCAGCAGCTCAACCCGGGGACTGCCCTACAATGAGCAGTTCTTC.